Following are 5 T cell receptor beta chains from one sample sequenced in a study of naive and memory T cell subsets. An equimolar mix of two oligonucleotides served as the beta constant-region primer for TRBC1 and TRBC2. The ligated cDNA underwent four PCR rounds using SP2 and nested alpha and beta constant-region primers. TCRdb reprocessed the UMI-ligation and nested PCR reads with MiXCR, giving one entry per CDR3 protein. The table has roughly 130,000 distinct CDR3 sequences, roughly 36% seen once. The sequencing input was central memory CD4+ T cells from blood. Receptors were obtained from a human donor in good health.

This sequence joins TRBV28 and TRBJ1-1; D not resolved. Germline V gene sequence: CDR1 MDHEN, CDR2 SYDVKM. The CDR3 is 14 amino acids. Trimming took 3 bases from V and 1 from J, leaving 9 bases between them. CDR3 nucleotides: TGTGCCAGCAGTTTGGGGAGTTGGAACACTGAAGCTTTCTTT. Protein product: CASSLGSWNTEAFF. The complete variable domain, with remaining parts taken from reference TRBV28 and TRBJ1-1, reads DVKVTQSSRYLVKRTGEKVFLECVQDMDHENMFWYRQDPGLGLRLIYFSYDVKMKEKGDIPEGYSVSREKKERFSLILESASTNQTSMYLCASSLGSWNTEAFFGQGTRLTVV.

There are a few counts of this clonotype. The chain is built from TRBV7-9 and TRBJ2-5; the D is unclear. Germline CDR1 is SEHNR and CDR2 is FQNEAQ (reference sequence). This CDR3 region has 15 residues. V was cut by 1 base and J by 0 bases, with 9 bases left in between. CDR3 residues: CASSLEGRYQETQYF. The CDR3 bases are TGTGCCAGCAGCTTAGAGGGCAGGTACCAAGAGACCCAGTACTTC.

This clonotype was picked up a small number of times. The DNA of the CDR3 is TGTGCCAGCAGCCCATCCCGACAGGGACCAGAGACCCAGTACTTC. It is translated as CASSPSRQGPETQYF. The rearrangement uses TRBV28 and TRBJ2-5; TRBD1 matches at 7 bases. Germline CDR1 and CDR2: MDHEN and SYDVKM. The CDR3 sequence is 15 residues long. V lost 6 bases and J lost 4; bases outside the gene matches: 11.

The chain combines TRBV6-5 with TRBJ2-1; 9 bases align to TRBD2. The CDR3 has 15 amino acids. CDR1 and CDR2 (germline): MNHEY, SVGAGI. Trimming removed 6 bases from V and 5 bases from J; junction bases left unmatched: 8. In DNA, the CDR3 is TGTGCCAGCAGAATAACTAGCGGGCCCCACAATGAGCAGTTCTTC. Translation gives CASRITSGPHNEQFF.

The sample holds many counts of this clonotype. V and J are TRBV14 and TRBJ2-3; perhaps TRBD1 as D (6 bases). The germline gives CDR1 SGHDN, CDR2 FVKESK. Trimming shortened V by 3 bases and J by 3 bases, and 16 bases separated the two germline ends. CDR3 length: 16 residues. CDR3 loop: CASSHVTGLGTDTQYF. The DNA of the CDR3 is TGTGCCAGCAGCCACGTTACAGGGTTGGGGACAGATACGCAGTATTTT.